This T cell receptor (beta chain) was profiled in a study of T cells in narcolepsy. On the study more broadly: Donors had narcolepsy type 1 or type 2, or were healthy controls. General study points: Reportedly, autoreactive clonotypes were serially detected in patients' blood but not controls'. No autoreactive T cell clone sequences appeared in some memory CD4+ repertoires. HCRT-specific and TRIB2-specific autoreactive clonotypes appeared among same-patient CSF and blood CD4+ clonotypes.

Profiled with immunoSEQ multiplex PCR; TCRdb holds only in-frame clones, not every one. The sample shows just over 20,000 clones, under 85% of them seen only once. In the case of this clone: Its antigen remains unknown.

This CDR3 region has 12 residues. Germline assignment: CDR1 MDHEN and CDR2 SYDVKM. V dropped 1 base and J dropped 5 bases, with 4 bases sitting between them. V usage is TRBV28 and J usage is TRBJ2-3; D remains unclear. Sequenced material: memory (CD45RA-) CD4+ T cells from blood. The TCR sequence derives from a human donor in good health. CDR3 protein: CASSLYEDTQYF. The DNA for the CDR3 is TGTGCCAGCAGTTTATACGAAGATACGCAGTATTTT.